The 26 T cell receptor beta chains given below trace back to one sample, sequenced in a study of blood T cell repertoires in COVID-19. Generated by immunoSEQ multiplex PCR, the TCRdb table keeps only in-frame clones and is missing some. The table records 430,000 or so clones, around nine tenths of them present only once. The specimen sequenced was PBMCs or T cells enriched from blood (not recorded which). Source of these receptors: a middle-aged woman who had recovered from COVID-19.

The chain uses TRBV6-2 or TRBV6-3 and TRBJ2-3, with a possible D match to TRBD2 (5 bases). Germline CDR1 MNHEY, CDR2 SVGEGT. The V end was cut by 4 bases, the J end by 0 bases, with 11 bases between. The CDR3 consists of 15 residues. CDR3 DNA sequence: TGTGCCAGCAGTTTTCCGCTAGCCAGCACAGATACGCAGTATTTT. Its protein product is CASSFPLASTDTQYF.

The CDR3 region is CASSTPGQGATGELFF. The CDR3 DNA follows: TGTGCCAGCAGTACACCGGGACAGGGGGCAACCGGGGAGCTGTTTTTT. The rearrangement joins TRBV6-6 to TRBJ2-2, with TRBD1 identical over 12 bases. The CDR3 runs 16 residues. Germline trimming cut 5 bases from V and 5 bases from J; bases unmatched to any gene: 6. The germline gives CDR1 MNHNY, CDR2 SVGAGI (reference sequence).

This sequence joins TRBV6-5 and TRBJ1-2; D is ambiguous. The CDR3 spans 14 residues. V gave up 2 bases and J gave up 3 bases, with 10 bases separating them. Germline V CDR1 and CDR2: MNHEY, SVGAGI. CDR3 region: CASSYADRDYGYTF. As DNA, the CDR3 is TGTGCCAGCAGTTACGCCGATCGGGACTATGGCTACACCTTC.

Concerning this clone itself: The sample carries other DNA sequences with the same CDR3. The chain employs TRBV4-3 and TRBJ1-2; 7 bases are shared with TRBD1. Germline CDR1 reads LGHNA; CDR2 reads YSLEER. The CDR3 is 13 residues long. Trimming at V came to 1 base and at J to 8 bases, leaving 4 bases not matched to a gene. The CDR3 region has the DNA TGCGCCAGCAGCCAAGGAACAGGGGAAGGCTACACCTTC. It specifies CASSQGTGEGYTF.

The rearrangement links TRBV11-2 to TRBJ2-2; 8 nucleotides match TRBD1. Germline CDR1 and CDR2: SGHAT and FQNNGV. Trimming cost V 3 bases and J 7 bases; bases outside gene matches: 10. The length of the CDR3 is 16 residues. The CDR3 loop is CASSFFTGGWNGELFF. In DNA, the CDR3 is TGTGCCAGCAGCTTTTTCACAGGGGGTTGGAACGGGGAGCTGTTTTTT.

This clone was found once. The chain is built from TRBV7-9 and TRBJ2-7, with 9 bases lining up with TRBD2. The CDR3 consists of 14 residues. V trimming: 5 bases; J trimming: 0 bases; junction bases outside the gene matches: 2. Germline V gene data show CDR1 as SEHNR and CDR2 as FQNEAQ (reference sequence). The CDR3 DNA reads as TGTGCCAGCAGCCTTAGCGGGAGCTCCTACGAGCAGTACTTC. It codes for CASSLSGSSYEQYF.

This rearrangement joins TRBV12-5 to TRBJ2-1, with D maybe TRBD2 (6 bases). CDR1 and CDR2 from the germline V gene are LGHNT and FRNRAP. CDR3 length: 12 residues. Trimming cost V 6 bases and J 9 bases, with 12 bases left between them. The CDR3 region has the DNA TGTGCTAGTGGGGACGGGAGTAGTGAGCAGTTCTTC. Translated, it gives CASGDGSSEQFF. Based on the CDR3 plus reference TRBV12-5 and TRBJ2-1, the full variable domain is DARVTQTPRHKVTEMGQEVTMRCQPILGHNTVFWYRQTMMQGLELLAYFRNRAPLDDSGMPKDRFSAEMPDATLATLKIQPSEPRDSAVYFCASGDGSSEQFFGPGTRLTVL.

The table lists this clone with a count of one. CDR3 nucleotides: TGTGCCAGCAGTACCCCGCCAGGGTTTGCTTTCTTT. Translated: CASSTPPGFAFF. The genes are TRBV28 and TRBJ1-1, with a weak D call TRBD1 (5 bases). Germline CDR1 MDHEN, CDR2 SYDVKM. CDR3 size: 12 residues. The ends were cut back, 5 bases at V and 11 bases at J, with 15 bases in the middle.

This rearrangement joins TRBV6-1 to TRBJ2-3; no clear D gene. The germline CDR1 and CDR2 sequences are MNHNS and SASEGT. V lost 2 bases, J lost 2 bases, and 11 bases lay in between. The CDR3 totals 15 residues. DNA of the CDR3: TGTGCCAGCAGTGAAAGGTCGTACTACACAGATACGCAGTATTTT. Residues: CASSERSYYTDTQYF.

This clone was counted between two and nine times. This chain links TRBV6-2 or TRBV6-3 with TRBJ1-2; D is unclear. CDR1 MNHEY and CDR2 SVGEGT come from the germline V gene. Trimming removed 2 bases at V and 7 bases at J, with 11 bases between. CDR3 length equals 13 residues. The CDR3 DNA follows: TGTGCCAGCAGTTACAGAGGCAGTCTTGGCTACACCTTC. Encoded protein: CASSYRGSLGYTF.

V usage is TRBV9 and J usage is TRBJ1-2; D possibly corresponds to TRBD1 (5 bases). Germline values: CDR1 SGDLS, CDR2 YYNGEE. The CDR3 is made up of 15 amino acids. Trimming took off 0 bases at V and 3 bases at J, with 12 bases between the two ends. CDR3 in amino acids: CASSVAPGKDYGYTF. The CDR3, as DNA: TGTGCCAGCAGCGTAGCGCCAGGGAAGGACTATGGCTACACCTTC. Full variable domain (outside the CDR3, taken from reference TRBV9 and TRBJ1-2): DSGVTQTPKHLITATGQRVTLRCSPRSGDLSVYWYQQSLDQGLQFLIQYYNGEERAKGNILERFSAQQFPDLHSELNLSSLELGDSALYFCASSVAPGKDYGYTFGSGTRLTVV.

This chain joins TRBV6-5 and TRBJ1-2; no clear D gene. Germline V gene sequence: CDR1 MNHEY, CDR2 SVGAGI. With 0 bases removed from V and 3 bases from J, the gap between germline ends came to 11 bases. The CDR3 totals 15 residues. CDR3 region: CASSYSPTRDYGYTF. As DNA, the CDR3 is TGTGCCAGCAGTTACTCACCGACAAGAGACTATGGCTACACCTTC.

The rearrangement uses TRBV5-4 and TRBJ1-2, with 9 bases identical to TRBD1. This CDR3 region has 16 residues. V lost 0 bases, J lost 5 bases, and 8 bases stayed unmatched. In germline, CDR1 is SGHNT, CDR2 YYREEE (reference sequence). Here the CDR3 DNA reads TGTGCCAGCAGCTTGGTCAGTGGGACAGGGTCATATGGCTACACCTTC. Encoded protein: CASSLVSGTGSYGYTF.

For the CDR3, the DNA is TGTGCCAGCTCACCACCCGGGACTAGCGGGACAAAACCCGAGCAGTTCTTC. It specifies CASSPPGTSGTKPEQFF. V usage is TRBV18 and J usage is TRBJ2-1; 13 nucleotides agree with TRBD2. With V trimmed by 0 bases and J by 10 bases, 9 bases remained unmatched. Germline V gene sequence: CDR1 KGHSH, CDR2 LQKENI. The CDR3 spans 17 residues.

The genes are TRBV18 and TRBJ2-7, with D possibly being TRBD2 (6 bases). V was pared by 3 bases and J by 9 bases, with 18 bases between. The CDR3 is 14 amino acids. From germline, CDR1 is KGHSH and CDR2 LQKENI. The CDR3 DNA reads TGTGCCAGCTCACCGGCGGGGAGATCTACTTGGCAGTACTTC. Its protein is CASSPAGRSTWQYF.

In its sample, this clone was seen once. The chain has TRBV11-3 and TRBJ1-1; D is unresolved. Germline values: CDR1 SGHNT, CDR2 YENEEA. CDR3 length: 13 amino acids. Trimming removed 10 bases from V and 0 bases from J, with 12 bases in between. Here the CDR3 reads CAIGREMNTEAFF. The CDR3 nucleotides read TGTGCCATCGGGAGGGAGATGAACACTGAAGCTTTCTTT.

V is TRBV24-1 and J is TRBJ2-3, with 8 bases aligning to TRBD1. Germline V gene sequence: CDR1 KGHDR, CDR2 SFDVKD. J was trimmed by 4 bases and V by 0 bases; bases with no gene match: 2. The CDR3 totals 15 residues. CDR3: CATSDLQQGADTQYF. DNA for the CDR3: TGTGCCACCAGTGATTTGCAACAGGGGGCAGATACGCAGTATTTT.

CDR3 sequence reads: CSVTPQREGYEQYF. The DNA of the CDR3 is TGCAGCGTAACACCGCAGCGGGAGGGCTACGAGCAGTACTTC. V is TRBV29-1 and J is TRBJ2-7; 10 bases agree with TRBD2. The V and J ends lost 6 bases and 3 bases, in that order; junction bases with no gene match: 8. The germline gives CDR1 SQVTM, CDR2 ANQGSEA. The CDR3 runs to 14 residues.

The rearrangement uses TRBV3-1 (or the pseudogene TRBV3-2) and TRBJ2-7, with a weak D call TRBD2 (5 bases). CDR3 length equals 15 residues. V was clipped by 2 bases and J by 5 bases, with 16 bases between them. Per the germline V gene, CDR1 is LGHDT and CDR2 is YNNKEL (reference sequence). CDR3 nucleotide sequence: TGTGCCAGCAGCCAAAGGTCTAGCATTGCCCACGAGCAGTACTTC. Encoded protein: CASSQRSSIAHEQYF.

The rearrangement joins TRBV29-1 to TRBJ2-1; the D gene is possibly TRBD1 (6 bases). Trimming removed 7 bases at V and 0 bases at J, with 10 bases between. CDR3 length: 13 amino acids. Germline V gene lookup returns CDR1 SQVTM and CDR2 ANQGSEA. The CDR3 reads CSAGTFSYNEQFF. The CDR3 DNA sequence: TGCAGCGCTGGGACATTCTCCTACAATGAGCAGTTCTTC.

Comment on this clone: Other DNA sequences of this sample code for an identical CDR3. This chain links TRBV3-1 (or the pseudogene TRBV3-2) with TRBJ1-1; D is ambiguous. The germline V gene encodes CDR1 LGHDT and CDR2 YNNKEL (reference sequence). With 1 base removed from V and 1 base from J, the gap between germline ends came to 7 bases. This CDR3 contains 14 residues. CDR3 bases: TGTGCCAGCAGCCAAGTTGGAGGGAACACTGAAGCTTTCTTT. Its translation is CASSQVGGNTEAFF.

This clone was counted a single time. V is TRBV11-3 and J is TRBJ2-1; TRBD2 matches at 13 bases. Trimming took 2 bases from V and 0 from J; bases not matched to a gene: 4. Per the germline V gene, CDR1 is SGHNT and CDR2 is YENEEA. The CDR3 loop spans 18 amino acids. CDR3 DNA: TGTGCCAGCAGCTTAACGACTAGCGGGGGGAGCTCCTACAATGAGCAGTTCTTC. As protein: CASSLTTSGGSSYNEQFF.

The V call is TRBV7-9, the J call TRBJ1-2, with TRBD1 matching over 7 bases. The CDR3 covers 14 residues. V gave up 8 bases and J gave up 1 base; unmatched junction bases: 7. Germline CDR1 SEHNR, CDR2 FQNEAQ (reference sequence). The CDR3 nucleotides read TGTGCCAGCGCAGGGGGATCGGGTAACTATGGCTACACCTTC. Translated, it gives CASAGGSGNYGYTF.

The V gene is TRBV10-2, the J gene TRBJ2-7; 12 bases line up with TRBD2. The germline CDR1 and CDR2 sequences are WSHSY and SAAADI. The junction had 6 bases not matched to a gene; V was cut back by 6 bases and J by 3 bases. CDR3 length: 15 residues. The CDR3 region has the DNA TGCGCCAGCAGATGGACTAGCGGGACCCTCTACGAGCAGTACTTC. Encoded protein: CASRWTSGTLYEQYF.

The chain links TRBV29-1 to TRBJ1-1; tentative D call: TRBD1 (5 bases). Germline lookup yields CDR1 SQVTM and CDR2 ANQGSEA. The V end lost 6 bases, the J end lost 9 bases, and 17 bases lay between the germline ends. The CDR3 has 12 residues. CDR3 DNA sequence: TGCAGCGTACGGACATTATTGAGTCAAGCTTTCTTT. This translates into CSVRTLLSQAFF. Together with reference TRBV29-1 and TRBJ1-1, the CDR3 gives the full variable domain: SAVISQKPSRDICQRGTSLTIQCQVDSQVTMMFWYRQQPGQSLTLIATANQGSEATYESGFVIDKFPISRPNLTFSTLTVSNMSPEDSSIYLCSVRTLLSQAFFGQGTRLTVV.

The CDR3 coding sequence is TGTGCCAGCAGCGCCAGTATCAATGAAAAACTGTTTTTT. Protein product: CASSASINEKLFF. V and J are TRBV5-6 and TRBJ1-4; D ambiguous. CDR3 size: 13 residues. Germline V gene data show CDR1 as SGHDT and CDR2 as YYEEEE. V was pared by 4 bases and J by 5 bases, with 9 bases between.